Listed below are T cell receptor beta chains from one sample, sequenced in a study of shared clonotypes between healthy human individuals. Repertoires were generated with immunoSEQ multiplex PCR, while TCRdb's copy carries only in-frame clones and drops some. Among around 940,000 clones listed, about 80% were seen once. Specimen: memory CD4+ T cells sorted from blood. The origin of the receptors is a man between 18 and 29 years old in good health. The CDR3 runs from the conserved cysteine through the conserved F or W. D genes are given only for firm matches.

v_call	d_call	j_call	cdr3_aa	cdr3_nt
TRBV2	.	TRBJ1-6	CASSGDTVDAPLHF	TGTGCCAGCAGTGGGGATACAGTGGACGCACCCCTCCACTTT
TRBV30	.	TRBJ2-3	CAWSGGASQGTQYF	TGTGCCTGGAGCGGGGGTGCGTCTCAGGGTACGCAGTATTTT
TRBV5-1	.	TRBJ2-7	CASRNRDSASEQYF	TGCGCCAGCAGAAATCGGGACTCCGCCAGCGAGCAGTACTTC
TRBV5-1	.	TRBJ1-6	CASSLEAGSMSPLHF	TGCGCCAGCAGCTTGGAGGCGGGATCCATGTCACCCCTCCACTTT
TRBV30	TRBD1	TRBJ1-1	CACGTGGTGTEAFF	TGTGCCTGCGGGACAGGGGGAACGGGCACTGAAGCTTTCTTT
TRBV30	.	TRBJ2-1	CAWSGRGLYSGKYNEQFF	TGTGCCTGGAGTGGCCGGGGGTTGTACAGCGGCAAGTACAATGAGCAGTTCTTC
TRBV9	TRBD2	TRBJ2-3	CASSVSLAGVADTQYF	TGTGCCAGCAGCGTAAGCCTAGCGGGAGTAGCAGATACGCAGTATTTT
TRBV6-6	TRBD1	TRBJ2-2	CASGTGEAGELFF	TGTGCCAGCGGGACAGGGGAAGCCGGGGAGCTGTTTTTT
TRBV7-2	.	TRBJ1-2	CASSLKTGELSRYTF	TGTGCCAGCAGCTTGAAGACTGGAGAACTCTCGCGCTACACCTTC
TRBV5-8	.	TRBJ2-3	CASSLAWPQQPDTQYF	TGTGCCAGCAGCTTGGCCTGGCCCCAACAACCAGATACGCAGTATTTT
TRBV6-5	TRBD1	TRBJ1-1	CATWTGENTEAFF	TGTGCCACCTGGACAGGCGAGAACACTGAAGCTTTCTTT
TRBV7-2	TRBD2	TRBJ2-2	CASSGGSGSVHTGELFF	TGTGCCAGCAGTGGGGGTAGCGGGAGCGTGCACACCGGGGAGCTGTTTTTT
TRBV7-9	TRBD2	TRBJ2-1	CASSKSSGRSGNEQFF	TGTGCCAGCAGCAAGAGTAGCGGGAGATCAGGGAATGAGCAGTTCTTC